This T cell receptor beta chain originates from a study of CXCR3-negative and CXCR3-positive naive CD8 T cells. This CDR3 spans 17 amino acids. Worth noting for this clonotype: Its antigen is unknown.

General study points: CXCR3-negative naive cells had less hydrophobic TRB CDR3s than did CXCR3-positive naive cells. CXCR3 levels fell partly with cryopreservation; most assays relied on fresh PBMCs.

UMI-labeled TRB cDNA libraries were prepared by 5' RACE. TCRdb processed the 5' RACE reads again and assigns one entry to each CDR3 protein, with no DNA. Its clone listing holds over 100,000 distinct CDR3 sequences. V and J are TRBV21-1 and TRBJ2-5; TCRdb designates TRBD2, a call that cannot be tested without DNA. TRBV21-1 is listed as a pseudogene. The sequence was collected from a human donor in good health. Some clones in this sample may be carry-over from other donors' samples. The specimen was naive CXCR3- CD8+ T cells from blood. Subset denoted: CD45RO-CCR7+CD27+CD95- naive CD8+ T cells lacking CXCR3 (TNR3-). CDR3 residues: CASSKGSVAGGQETQYF.